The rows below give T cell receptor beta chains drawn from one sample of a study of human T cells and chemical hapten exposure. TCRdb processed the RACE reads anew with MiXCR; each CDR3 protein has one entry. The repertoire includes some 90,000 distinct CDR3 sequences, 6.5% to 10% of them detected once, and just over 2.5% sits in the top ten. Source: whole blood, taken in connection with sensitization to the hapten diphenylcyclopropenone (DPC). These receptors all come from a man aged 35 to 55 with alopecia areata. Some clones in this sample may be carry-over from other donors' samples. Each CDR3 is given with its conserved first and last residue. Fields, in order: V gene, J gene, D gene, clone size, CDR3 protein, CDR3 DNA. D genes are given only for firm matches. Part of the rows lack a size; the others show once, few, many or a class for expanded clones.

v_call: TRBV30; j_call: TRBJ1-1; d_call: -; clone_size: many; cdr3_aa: CAWSSGITLEAFF; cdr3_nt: TGTGCCTGGAGTAGCGGGATCACGTTGGAAGCTTTCTTT
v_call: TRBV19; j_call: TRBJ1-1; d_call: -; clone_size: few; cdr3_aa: CASSISQGTEAFF; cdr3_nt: TGTGCCAGTAGTATAAGTCAGGGGACTGAAGCTTTCTTT
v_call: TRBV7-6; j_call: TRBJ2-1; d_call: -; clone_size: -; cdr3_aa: CASSNPGGDSYNEQFF; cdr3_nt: TGTGCCAGCAGCAACCCCGGAGGAGATTCCTACAATGAGCAGTTCTTC
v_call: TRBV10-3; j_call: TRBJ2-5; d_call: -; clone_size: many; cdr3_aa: CAIRGGNPQETQYF; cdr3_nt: TGTGCCATCAGAGGCGGGAACCCCCAAGAGACCCAGTACTTC
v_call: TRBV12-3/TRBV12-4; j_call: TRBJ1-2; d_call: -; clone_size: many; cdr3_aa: CASRSVDGYTF; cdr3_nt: TGTGCCAGCAGATCAGTCGACGGCTACACCTTC
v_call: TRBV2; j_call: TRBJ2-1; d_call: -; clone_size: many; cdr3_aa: CASSESPTGTARF; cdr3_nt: TGTGCCAGCAGTGAAAGTCCGACCGGGACCGCGCGCTTC
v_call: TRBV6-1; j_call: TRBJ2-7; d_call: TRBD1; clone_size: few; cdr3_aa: CASSEWETGTYEQYF; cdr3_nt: TGTGCCAGCAGTGAATGGGAGACAGGGACCTACGAGCAGTACTTC
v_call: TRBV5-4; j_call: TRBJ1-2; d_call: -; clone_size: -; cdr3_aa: CASSLGTNYGYTF; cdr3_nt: TGTGCCAGCAGCTTGGGAACTAACTATGGCTACACCTTC
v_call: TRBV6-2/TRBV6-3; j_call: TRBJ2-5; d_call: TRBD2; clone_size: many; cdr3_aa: CASSYPGTSGSDGETQYF; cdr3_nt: TGTGCCAGCAGTTACCCCGGGACTAGCGGTTCGGACGGGGAGACCCAGTACTTC
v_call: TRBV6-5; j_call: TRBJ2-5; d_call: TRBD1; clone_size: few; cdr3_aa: CASSPTGWETQYF; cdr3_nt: TGTGCCAGCAGTCCGACAGGGTGGGAGACCCAGTACTTC
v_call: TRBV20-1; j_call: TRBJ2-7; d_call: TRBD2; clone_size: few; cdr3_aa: CSAAGTSGVSSYEQYF; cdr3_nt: TGCAGTGCTGCCGGGACTAGCGGGGTGAGCTCCTACGAGCAGTACTTC
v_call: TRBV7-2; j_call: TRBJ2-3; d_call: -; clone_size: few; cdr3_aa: CASSSDSKSNTQYF; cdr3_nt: TGTGCCAGCAGCTCCGACAGTAAATCTAATACGCAGTATTTT
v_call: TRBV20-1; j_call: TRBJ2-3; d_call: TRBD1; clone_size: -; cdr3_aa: CSAVGQPRQTDTQYF; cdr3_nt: TGCAGTGCTGTGGGACAGCCTAGACAAACAGATACGCAGTATTTT
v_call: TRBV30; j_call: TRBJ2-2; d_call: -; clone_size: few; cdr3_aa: CAWNRVPGELFF; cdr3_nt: TGTGCCTGGAACAGGGTACCCGGGGAGCTGTTTTTT
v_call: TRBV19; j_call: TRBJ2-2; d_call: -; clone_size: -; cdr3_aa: CASSIWDTGELFF; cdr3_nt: TGTGCCAGTAGTATCTGGGACACCGGGGAGCTGTTTTTT
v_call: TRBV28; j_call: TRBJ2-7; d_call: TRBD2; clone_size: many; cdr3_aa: CASIPAGGRTYEQYF; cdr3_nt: TGTGCCAGCATCCCGGCGGGGGGGCGAACCTACGAGCAGTACTTC
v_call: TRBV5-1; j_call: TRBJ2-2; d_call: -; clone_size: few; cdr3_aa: CAISGPGDTGELFF; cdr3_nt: TGCGCCATTAGCGGTCCTGGGGACACCGGGGAGCTGTTTTTT
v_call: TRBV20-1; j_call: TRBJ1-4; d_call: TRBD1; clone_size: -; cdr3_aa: CSATLPDRGLATNEKLFF; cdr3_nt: TGCAGTGCTACTCTACCGGACAGGGGCCTTGCAACTAATGAAAAACTGTTTTTT
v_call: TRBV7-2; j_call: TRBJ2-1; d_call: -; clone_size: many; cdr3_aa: CASSLAWGEYNEQFF; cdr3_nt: TGTGCCAGCAGCTTAGCGTGGGGGGAATACAATGAGCAGTTCTTC
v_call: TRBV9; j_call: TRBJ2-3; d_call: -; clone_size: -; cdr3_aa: CASSVVSGYTQYF; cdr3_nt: TGTGCCAGCAGCGTAGTTTCCGGGTATACGCAGTATTTT
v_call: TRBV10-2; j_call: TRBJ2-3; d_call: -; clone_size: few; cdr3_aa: CASSNPDSTDTQYF; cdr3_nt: TGCGCCAGCAGCAACCCCGACTCCACAGATACGCAGTATTTT
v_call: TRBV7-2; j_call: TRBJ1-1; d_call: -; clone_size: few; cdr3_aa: CASSWKRQGNTEAFF; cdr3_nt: TGTGCCAGCAGCTGGAAGAGGCAGGGGAACACTGAAGCTTTCTTT
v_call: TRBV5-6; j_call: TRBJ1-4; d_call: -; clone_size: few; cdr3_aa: CASSLEVVGSVSEKLFF; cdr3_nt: TGTGCCAGCAGCTTGGAGGTTGTGGGCTCAGTTAGTGAAAAACTGTTTTTT
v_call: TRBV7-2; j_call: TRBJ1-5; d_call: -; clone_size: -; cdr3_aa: CASSLDSSNQPQHF; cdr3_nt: TGTGCCAGCAGCTTGGACAGTAGCAATCAGCCCCAGCATTTT
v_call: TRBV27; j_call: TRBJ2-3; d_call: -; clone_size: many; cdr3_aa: CASSLSGTPAPDTQYF; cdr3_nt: TGTGCCAGCAGTTTATCCGGGACACCCGCACCAGATACGCAGTATTTT
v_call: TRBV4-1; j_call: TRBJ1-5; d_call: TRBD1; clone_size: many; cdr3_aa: CASSHGTGTYQPQHF; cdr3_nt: TGCGCCAGCAGCCATGGGACAGGGACTTATCAGCCCCAGCATTTT
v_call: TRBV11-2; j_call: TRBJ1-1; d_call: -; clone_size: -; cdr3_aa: CASSLDSTGVFEAFF; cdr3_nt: TGTGCCAGCAGCTTAGATAGCACAGGCGTTTTTGAAGCTTTCTTT
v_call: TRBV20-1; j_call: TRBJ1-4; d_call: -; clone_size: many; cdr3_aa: CSASLNEKLFF; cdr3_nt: TGCAGTGCTAGTCTTAATGAAAAACTGTTTTTT
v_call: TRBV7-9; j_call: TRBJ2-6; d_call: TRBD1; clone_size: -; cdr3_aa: CASSSGTGLSGANVLTF; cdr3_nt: TGTGCCAGCAGCTCCGGGACAGGGCTCTCTGGGGCCAACGTCCTGACTTTC
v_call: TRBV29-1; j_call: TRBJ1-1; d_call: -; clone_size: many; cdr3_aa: CSVEFRWGEAFF; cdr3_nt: TGCAGCGTTGAATTTAGGTGGGGCGAAGCTTTCTTT
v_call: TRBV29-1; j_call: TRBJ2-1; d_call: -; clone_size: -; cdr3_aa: CSTQSSYNEQFF; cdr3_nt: TGCAGCACCCAAAGCTCCTACAATGAGCAGTTCTTC
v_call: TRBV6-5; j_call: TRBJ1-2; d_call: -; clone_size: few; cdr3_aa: CASSYAGGYYGYTF; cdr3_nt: TGTGCCAGCAGTTACGCGGGGGGTTACTATGGCTACACCTTC
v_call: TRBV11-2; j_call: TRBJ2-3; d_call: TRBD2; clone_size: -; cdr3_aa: CASSLGVGTSGRYGSTDTQYF; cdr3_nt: TGTGCCAGCAGCTTAGGAGTGGGTACTAGCGGGAGGTATGGGTCCACAGATACGCAGTATTTT
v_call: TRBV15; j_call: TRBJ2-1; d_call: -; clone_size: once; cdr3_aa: CATSRDSGGPRNEKFF; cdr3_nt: TGTGCCACCAGCAGAGATTCAGGGGGGCCACGCAATGAGAAGTTCTTC
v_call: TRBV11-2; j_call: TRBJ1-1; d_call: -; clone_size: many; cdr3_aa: CASSFNTEAFF; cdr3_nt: TGTGCCAGCAGCTTCAACACTGAAGCTTTCTTT
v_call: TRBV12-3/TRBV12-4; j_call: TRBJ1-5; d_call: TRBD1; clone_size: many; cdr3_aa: CASSSLTGVGGQPQHF; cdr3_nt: TGTGCCAGCAGCTCACTTACAGGGGTAGGGGGTCAGCCCCAGCATTTT
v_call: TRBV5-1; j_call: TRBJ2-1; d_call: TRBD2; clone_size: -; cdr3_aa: CASSSDDSGTKGYNEQFF; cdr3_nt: TGCGCCAGCAGCTCTGATGATTCCGGGACTAAAGGATACAATGAGCAGTTCTTC
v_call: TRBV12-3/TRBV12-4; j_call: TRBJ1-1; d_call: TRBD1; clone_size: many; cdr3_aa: CASSFTGAGEAFF; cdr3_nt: TGTGCCAGCAGTTTTACAGGGGCTGGCGAAGCTTTCTTT
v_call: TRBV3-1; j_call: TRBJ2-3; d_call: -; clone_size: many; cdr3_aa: CASSPLNGDTQYF; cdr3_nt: TGTGCCAGCAGCCCCCTTAATGGGGATACGCAGTATTTT
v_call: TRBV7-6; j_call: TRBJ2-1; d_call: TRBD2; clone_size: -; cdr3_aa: CASSLYGGGGVKGEQFF; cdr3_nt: TGTGCCAGCAGCTTATACGGCGGGGGGGGAGTTAAGGGAGAGCAGTTCTTC